The rows below give T cell receptor beta chains drawn from one sample of a study of cytomegalovirus exposure and HLA in healthy donors. Only in-frame clones appear in the TCRdb table, and some are missing; sequencing was by immunoSEQ multiplex PCR. The data show approximately 110,000 clones, 74% seen once. Sample: PBMCs. The receptors were gathered from a woman in her 50s in good health and CMV-seropositive. Each CDR3 is given with its conserved first and last residue. Each record gives: V gene, D gene, J gene, clone size, CDR3 DNA, CDR3 protein. A D gene is named only where the DNA matches it firmly. For some rows the clone size is stated as once, few or many, or as a class when expanded; others skip it.

v_gene: TRBV28; d_gene: NA; j_gene: TRBJ1-5; abundance: NA; CDR3nt: TGTGCCAGCAGTTACAGGGTTCGATACCAGCCCCAGCATTTT; CDR3aa: CASSYRVRYQPQHF
v_gene: TRBV2; d_gene: NA; j_gene: TRBJ1-5; abundance: NA; CDR3nt: TGTGCCAGCAGTGACCAGGGTAATCTTCAGCCCCAGCATTTT; CDR3aa: CASSDQGNLQPQHF
v_gene: TRBV7-9; d_gene: TRBD1; j_gene: TRBJ1-2; abundance: NA; CDR3nt: TGTTCCAGCAGCTTGTCCTCGTGGGGACAGGGGGCCTATGGCTACACCTTC; CDR3aa: CSSSLSSWGQGAYGYTF
v_gene: TRBV6-1; d_gene: TRBD1; j_gene: TRBJ1-5; abundance: NA; CDR3nt: TGTGCCAGCAGGGACAGGGGACAGCCCCAGCATTTT; CDR3aa: CASRDRGQPQHF
v_gene: TRBV7-9; d_gene: TRBD1; j_gene: TRBJ2-7; abundance: NA; CDR3nt: TGTGCCAGCAGCGATCAGGGACAGTACTCCTACGAGCAGTACTTC; CDR3aa: CASSDQGQYSYEQYF
v_gene: TRBV7-8; d_gene: TRBD1; j_gene: TRBJ2-7; abundance: NA; CDR3nt: TGTGCCAGCAGCTTAGGGACAGGGGTCATCTACGAGCAGTACTTC; CDR3aa: CASSLGTGVIYEQYF
v_gene: TRBV4-3; d_gene: TRBD1; j_gene: TRBJ1-4; abundance: NA; CDR3nt: TGCGCCAGCAGCCCCTTTAAAGGGACAGATTATGAAAAACTGTTTTTT; CDR3aa: CASSPFKGTDYEKLFF
v_gene: TRBV7-6; d_gene: TRBD2; j_gene: TRBJ2-2; abundance: NA; CDR3nt: TGTGCCAGCAGCCAATCAACTAGCGGGGGGGACGCGAACACCGGGGAGCTGTTTTTT; CDR3aa: CASSQSTSGGDANTGELFF
v_gene: TRBV4-1; d_gene: NA; j_gene: TRBJ1-4; abundance: NA; CDR3nt: TGCGCCAGCAGCCAAGCAACAGGGCGGATTAATGAAAAACTGTTTTTT; CDR3aa: CASSQATGRINEKLFF
v_gene: TRBV15; d_gene: TRBD2; j_gene: TRBJ2-1; abundance: few; CDR3nt: TGTGCCACCAGCAGAGACCGTCCGGGGGGGCAGAATGAGCAGTTCTTC; CDR3aa: CATSRDRPGGQNEQFF
v_gene: TRBV7-6; d_gene: TRBD1; j_gene: TRBJ2-5; abundance: NA; CDR3nt: TGTGCCAGCAGCTTAAAGTTTAGGGGACAGGGAACGGATGAGACCCAGTACTTC; CDR3aa: CASSLKFRGQGTDETQYF
v_gene: TRBV5-4; d_gene: NA; j_gene: TRBJ1-2; abundance: medium-sized; CDR3nt: TGTGCCAGCAGCCCGACAGTTAACTATGGCTACACCTTC; CDR3aa: CASSPTVNYGYTF
v_gene: TRBV7-9; d_gene: NA; j_gene: TRBJ1-5; abundance: NA; CDR3nt: TGTGCCAGCAGCTTAGCGGAGGGGAGGCCCCAGCATTTT; CDR3aa: CASSLAEGRPQHF
v_gene: TRBV5-1; d_gene: TRBD2; j_gene: TRBJ2-5; abundance: NA; CDR3nt: TGCGCCAGCAGCCCACAACCGGGGGGGCCCGAACAAGAGACCCAGTACTTC; CDR3aa: CASSPQPGGPEQETQYF
v_gene: TRBV7-9; d_gene: TRBD2; j_gene: TRBJ2-7; abundance: NA; CDR3nt: TGTGCCAGCAGCTTAACGGGGGGATACGAGCAGTACTTC; CDR3aa: CASSLTGGYEQYF
v_gene: TRBV4-2; d_gene: NA; j_gene: TRBJ2-7; abundance: NA; CDR3nt: TGTGCCAGCAGCCAAGGACTTAGCGCCCACGAGCAGTACTTC; CDR3aa: CASSQGLSAHEQYF
v_gene: TRBV28; d_gene: NA; j_gene: TRBJ1-2; abundance: NA; CDR3nt: TGTGCCAGCAGTTTGTCGACAGGAGGAAACTATGGCTACACCTTC; CDR3aa: CASSLSTGGNYGYTF
v_gene: TRBV28; d_gene: NA; j_gene: TRBJ2-5; abundance: medium-sized; CDR3nt: TGTGCCAGCAGTTTAGAGGGAGTGGGGGCCGGAGAGACCCAGTACTTC; CDR3aa: CASSLEGVGAGETQYF
v_gene: TRBV21-1; d_gene: NA; j_gene: TRBJ2-3; abundance: NA; CDR3nt: TGTGCCACCCTAACGGGGCTAGCGGGGGGGCCCAGCACAGATACGCAGTATTTT; CDR3aa: CATLTGLAGGPSTDTQYF
v_gene: TRBV25-1; d_gene: TRBD1; j_gene: TRBJ2-7; abundance: NA; CDR3nt: TGTGCCAGCAGTGAACGGACAGGGATCTACGAGCAGTACTTC; CDR3aa: CASSERTGIYEQYF
v_gene: TRBV5-1; d_gene: TRBD1; j_gene: TRBJ1-1; abundance: NA; CDR3nt: TGCGCCAGCAGCTTGGCCGTGACAGGGGGCACTGAAGCTTTCTTT; CDR3aa: CASSLAVTGGTEAFF
v_gene: TRBV6-5; d_gene: TRBD1; j_gene: TRBJ2-7; abundance: NA; CDR3nt: TGTGCCAGCAGTTACTCGACAGGGGCCTACGAGCAGTACTTC; CDR3aa: CASSYSTGAYEQYF
v_gene: TRBV10-3; d_gene: TRBD1; j_gene: TRBJ1-6; abundance: many; CDR3nt: TGTGCCATCGATACAGGGGGAACGGGACACCAAACTTCACCCCTCCACTTT; CDR3aa: CAIDTGGTGHQTSPLHF
v_gene: TRBV7-2; d_gene: NA; j_gene: TRBJ1-2; abundance: NA; CDR3nt: TGTGCCAGCAGTCACTCAACCGCTTATGGCTACACCTTC; CDR3aa: CASSHSTAYGYTF
v_gene: TRBV5-1; d_gene: NA; j_gene: TRBJ2-5; abundance: NA; CDR3nt: TGCGCCAGCAGCTTGGGTCGGGGTAGTGAGACCCAGTACTTC; CDR3aa: CASSLGRGSETQYF
v_gene: TRBV4-2; d_gene: TRBD1; j_gene: TRBJ2-7; abundance: few; CDR3nt: TGTGCCAGCAGCCAGGGAAACAGGGGAGACGAGCAGTACTTC; CDR3aa: CASSQGNRGDEQYF
v_gene: TRBV5-1; d_gene: TRBD2; j_gene: TRBJ2-3; abundance: NA; CDR3nt: TGCGCCAGCAGCTTCGGAAGCGGGGGCTACCTCACAGATACGCAGTATTTT; CDR3aa: CASSFGSGGYLTDTQYF
v_gene: TRBV18; d_gene: NA; j_gene: TRBJ2-2; abundance: NA; CDR3nt: TGTGCCAGCTCACCACCGGGACACACTAACACCGGGGAGCTGTTTTTT; CDR3aa: CASSPPGHTNTGELFF
v_gene: TRBV7-9; d_gene: TRBD1; j_gene: TRBJ2-7; abundance: NA; CDR3nt: TGTTCCAGCAGCTTAGCTCGACAGGGGTTCCACGAGCAGTACTTC; CDR3aa: CSSSLARQGFHEQYF
v_gene: TRBV7-2; d_gene: NA; j_gene: TRBJ2-3; abundance: NA; CDR3nt: TGTGCCAGCAGCTTAAGTGTGACAGGCACAGATACGCAGTATTTT; CDR3aa: CASSLSVTGTDTQYF
v_gene: TRBV5-1; d_gene: NA; j_gene: TRBJ1-1; abundance: NA; CDR3nt: TGCGCCAGCAGGATCTGGGGGGACACTGAAGCTTTCTTT; CDR3aa: CASRIWGDTEAFF
v_gene: TRBV7-6; d_gene: NA; j_gene: TRBJ2-2; abundance: NA; CDR3nt: TGTGCCAGCAGTCTCGGACAGACCGGGGAGCTGTTTTTT; CDR3aa: CASSLGQTGELFF
v_gene: TRBV2; d_gene: TRBD2; j_gene: TRBJ2-3; abundance: NA; CDR3nt: TGTGCCAGCAAGAGGGAGGGGCTAGGCGCAGATACGCAGTATTTT; CDR3aa: CASKREGLGADTQYF
v_gene: TRBV19; d_gene: TRBD1; j_gene: TRBJ1-4; abundance: NA; CDR3nt: TGTGCCAGTAGTACTCGACAGGGCCGGGGTGAAAAACTGTTTTTT; CDR3aa: CASSTRQGRGEKLFF
v_gene: TRBV29-1; d_gene: TRBD2; j_gene: TRBJ2-5; abundance: NA; CDR3nt: TGCAGCGGCCTGGATGGGGGGGGTGAGACCCAGTACTTC; CDR3aa: CSGLDGGGETQYF
v_gene: TRBV5-5; d_gene: TRBD2; j_gene: TRBJ2-1; abundance: few; CDR3nt: TGTGCCAGCAGCTTGGAGGCGGGGACTAATTACAATGAGCAGTTCTTC; CDR3aa: CASSLEAGTNYNEQFF
v_gene: TRBV9; d_gene: TRBD1; j_gene: TRBJ1-1; abundance: NA; CDR3nt: TGTGCCAGCAGCACGACAGGGGGGGACACTGAAGCTTTCTTT; CDR3aa: CASSTTGGDTEAFF
v_gene: TRBV18; d_gene: TRBD2; j_gene: TRBJ2-7; abundance: NA; CDR3nt: TGTGCCAGCTCACAAAGCGGGGGGGCCTACGAGCAGTACTTC; CDR3aa: CASSQSGGAYEQYF
v_gene: TRBV18; d_gene: NA; j_gene: TRBJ2-7; abundance: NA; CDR3nt: TGTGCCAGCTCACCGGAGGGTTGGGATTACGAGCAGTACTTC; CDR3aa: CASSPEGWDYEQYF
v_gene: TRBV30; d_gene: NA; j_gene: TRBJ1-5; abundance: NA; CDR3nt: TGTGCCTGGAGTGTTACCAGGGGCAATCAGCCCCAGCATTTT; CDR3aa: CAWSVTRGNQPQHF
v_gene: TRBV15; d_gene: NA; j_gene: TRBJ2-7; abundance: NA; CDR3nt: TGTGCCACCAGCAGATCCTGGGGTGGGGACTCGAGCTCCTACGAGCAGTACTTC; CDR3aa: CATSRSWGGDSSSYEQYF
v_gene: TRBV7-2; d_gene: NA; j_gene: TRBJ1-5; abundance: NA; CDR3nt: TGTGCCAGCAGCGCGAATCCAGGGTTAGACAATCAGCCCCAGCATTTT; CDR3aa: CASSANPGLDNQPQHF
v_gene: TRBV11-2; d_gene: NA; j_gene: TRBJ1-2; abundance: NA; CDR3nt: TGTGCCAGCAAGTGGGGGCAGAAATACTATGGCTACACCTTC; CDR3aa: CASKWGQKYYGYTF
v_gene: TRBV30; d_gene: TRBD1; j_gene: TRBJ2-7; abundance: NA; CDR3nt: TGTGCCTGGAGCTGGGACAGGGGTTACGAGCAGTACTTC; CDR3aa: CAWSWDRGYEQYF
v_gene: TRBV5-4; d_gene: TRBD2; j_gene: TRBJ2-3; abundance: NA; CDR3nt: TGTGCCAGCAGCCGCGTAGCGGGACTGGGGGGCACAGATACGCAGTATTTT; CDR3aa: CASSRVAGLGGTDTQYF